This T cell receptor (beta chain) was identified during a study of read filtering for tumor transcriptome and immune sequencing. This library used approximately 370 ng RNA and molecular barcoded adaptors spanning alpha/delta and beta/gamma chains. TCRdb called the reads again in MiXCR, with one record for every CDR3 protein. The data contain about 21,000 distinct CDR3 sequences, about 20% of them seen just once; the ten biggest clones take up approximately 25%. The CDR3 extends over 15 amino acids. The V segment lost 4 bases and the J segment 6 bases; nucleotides outside the gene matches: 11. Germline V gives CDR1 SGHAT, CDR2 FQNNGV.

The receptor was derived from a donor at least 40 years old with multiple myeloma. The chain is built from TRBV11-2 and TRBJ2-7; 8 bases map to TRBD2. What was sequenced was a population of CD138-negative cells sorted from bone marrow. The DNA for the CDR3 is TGTGCCAGCAGCTATTTAGCGGGATCGGGGGGCGAGCAGTACTTC. It is translated as CASSYLAGSGGEQYF.